The following is a T cell receptor beta chain sequence with its context. Its antigen remains unidentified. The source of the sample is a study of shared clonotypes between healthy human individuals. Germline CDR1 reads GTSNPN; CDR2 reads SVGIG (reference sequence). V dropped 2 bases and J dropped 8 bases, with 7 bases sitting between them. This CDR3 is 11 amino acids long. Broader study findings: Memory subsets generally showed smaller estimated richness than naive subsets did.

Sequencing used immunoSEQ multiplex PCR; TCRdb keeps in-frame clones, though not all of them. The sample shows roughly 2.2 million clones, about 92% of them seen only once. The receptor was isolated from a man in his late teens or twenties in good health. Some clones in this sample may be carry-over from other donors' samples. The chain uses TRBV30 and TRBJ2-1; no clear D. Sequencing was performed on naive CD4+ T cells from PBMCs. Subset: CD45RA+ positively selected. CDR3 nucleotide sequence: TGTGCCTGGAGTCAAGAGGATGAGCAGTTCTTC. Encoded protein: CAWSQEDEQFF.